This T cell receptor beta chain originates from a study of T cell responses to AZD1222 COVID-19 vaccine. Whole-study results and caveats: Unmutated variant regions are reportedly the target of nearly half of TCRs that are spike-specific.

In regard to this clone: Its antigen is as yet unknown.

The CDR3 runs to 15 residues. Trimming stripped 4 bases from V and 8 bases from J, with 18 bases between. Germline CDR1 reads SGHDT; CDR2 reads YYEEEE. Sequenced by immunoSEQ multiplex PCR; TCRdb stores in-frame clones only, minus some. The table includes 120,000 to 150,000 clones, under 95% detected once. This clonotype originated in an adult in good health. The chain joins TRBV5-6 to TRBJ1-4, with D uncertain. The sequenced sample was peripheral blood, obtained on day 0 of AZD1222 vaccination. CDR3 in amino acids: CASSTSALVEEKLFF. The CDR3 coding sequence is TGTGCCAGCAGCACTTCGGCCCTGGTGGAGGAAAAACTGTTTTTT.